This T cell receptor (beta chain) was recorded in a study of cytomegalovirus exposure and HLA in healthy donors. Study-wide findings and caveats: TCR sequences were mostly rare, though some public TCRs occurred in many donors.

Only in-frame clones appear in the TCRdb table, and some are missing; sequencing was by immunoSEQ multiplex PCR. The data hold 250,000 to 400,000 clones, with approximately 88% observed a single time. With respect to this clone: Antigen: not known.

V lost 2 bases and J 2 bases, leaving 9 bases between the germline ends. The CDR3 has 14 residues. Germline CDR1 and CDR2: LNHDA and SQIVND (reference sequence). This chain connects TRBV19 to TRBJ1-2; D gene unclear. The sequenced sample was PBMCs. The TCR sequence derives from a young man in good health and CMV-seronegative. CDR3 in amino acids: CASSIIDTNYGYTF. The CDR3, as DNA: TGTGCCAGTAGTATAATCGACACCAACTATGGCTACACCTTC.